Following are 2 T cell receptor beta chains from one sample sequenced in a study of cytomegalovirus exposure and HLA in healthy donors (TCRdb year 2017). Library prep was done by the immunoSEQ multiplex PCR assay. The multiplex PCR relied on a mix of 60 forward primers for TCR Vbeta segments and 13 reverse primers for TCR Jbeta segments. TCRdb stores this immuneACCESS table with in-frame sequences only. Part of the clones is absent; in the studies checked, under half of the shortfall reflects unresolved V genes, and no reason is known for the rest. Across this sample there are around 130,000 clones, with just over 70% seen only once. Of the sample, 2.6% falls within the top ten clones. Input material: PBMCs. These receptors all come from a woman between 55 and 75 years old in good health and CMV-seropositive.

The chain couples TRBV6-5 to TRBJ1-1, with D tentatively TRBD1 (5 bases). This CDR3 contains 12 residues. Germline assignment: CDR1 MNHEY and CDR2 SVGAGI. V was shortened by 7 bases and J by 5 bases, with 11 bases between the two germline ends. CDR3 nucleotides: TGTGCCAGCAAAGGTCAGGGTACTGAAGCTTTCTTT. Amino acid sequence: CASKGQGTEAFF.

The chain uses TRBV4-1 and TRBJ2-7; D not certain. The CDR3 consists of 15 residues. Trimming pared 0 bases from V and 4 bases from J, leaving 13 bases between. Germline V gives CDR1 MGHRA, CDR2 YSYEKL. The DNA of the CDR3 is TGCGCCAGCAGCCAAGAAGCCCAGGCTCGGTACGAGCAGTACTTC. Amino acids: CASSQEAQARYEQYF.